This T cell receptor (beta chain) was captured by sequencing in a study of T cell responses to AZD1222 COVID-19 vaccine. Regarding the study as a whole: Mostly white British, mostly female donors; authors suggested clonal diversity may be underestimated.

This clone was observed a few times. Its antigen remains unknown. Germline assignment: CDR1 SGHNT and CDR2 YYREEE (reference sequence). Trimming took off 4 bases at V and 3 bases at J, with 14 bases between the two ends. The CDR3 contains 14 residues. TCRdb's copy holds only in-frame clones and misses some; the assay was immunoSEQ multiplex PCR. The sample lists about 110,000 clones, roughly 87% seen once, with approximately 4.3% in the top ten. The rearrangement links TRBV5-4 to TRBJ2-7, with D possibly called TRBD1 or TRBD2 (5 bases each). This receptor was obtained from an adult in good health. Sequencing used peripheral blood, obtained on day 0 of AZD1222 vaccination. The CDR3 DNA reads TGTGCCAGCAGCGCCGCGCCTGGGGGCTACGAGCAGTACTTC. Its protein is CASSAAPGGYEQYF.